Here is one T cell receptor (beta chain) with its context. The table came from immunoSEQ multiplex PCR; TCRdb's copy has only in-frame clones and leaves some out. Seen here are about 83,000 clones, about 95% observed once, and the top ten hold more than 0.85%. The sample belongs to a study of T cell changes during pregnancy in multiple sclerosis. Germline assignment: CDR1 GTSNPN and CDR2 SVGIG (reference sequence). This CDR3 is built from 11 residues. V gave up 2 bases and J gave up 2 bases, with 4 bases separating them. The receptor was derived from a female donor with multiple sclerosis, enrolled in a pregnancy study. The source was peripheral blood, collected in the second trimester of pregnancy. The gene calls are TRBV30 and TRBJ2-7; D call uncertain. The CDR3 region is CAWSSAYEQYF. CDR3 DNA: TGTGCCTGGAGTAGCGCCTACGAGCAGTACTTC.